The next 31 T cell receptor beta chains were all read from a single sample in a study of shared clonotypes between healthy human individuals. TCRdb's table, derived via immunoSEQ multiplex PCR, lists solely in-frame clones and lacks some. Of about 2.5 million clones detected, roughly 92% appear once; the ten largest clones hold more than 0.35%. The sequencing sample was made of naive CD4+ T cells from PBMCs. The subset here: CD45RA+ positively selected. The source is a man between 18 and 35 years old in good health. Some clones in this sample may be carry-over from other donors' samples.

The V gene is TRBV5-1, the J gene TRBJ2-7; no clear D. The CDR3 extends over 15 amino acids. Germline V gene lookup returns CDR1 SGHRS and CDR2 YFSETQ. The V gene lost 3 bases and the J gene lost 2 bases, with 15 bases spanning the gap. The CDR3 DNA sequence: TGCGCCAGCAGCTCAACTTCACCTAAGCCCTACGAGCAGTACTTC. Protein product: CASSSTSPKPYEQYF.

The chain is built from TRBV7-9 and TRBJ2-7; 11 nucleotides agree with TRBD2. Germline assignment: CDR1 SEHNR and CDR2 FQNEAQ (reference sequence). The CDR3 has 14 residues. V was clipped by 3 bases and J by 6 bases; unmatched bases: 4. CDR3 sequence: CASSFTSGSGEQYF. Written as DNA, the CDR3 is TGTGCCAGCAGCTTTACTAGCGGGAGTGGCGAGCAGTACTTC.

The table lists this clone with a count of one. The chain links TRBV2 to TRBJ1-4; D is unclear. V lost 6 bases and J lost 1, with 12 bases in between. Germline CDR1 reads SNHLY; CDR2 reads FYNNEI. CDR3 size: 15 residues. In DNA form, the CDR3 reads TGTGCCAGCAGCCCAGGTCCCCGAACTAATGAAAAACTGTTTTTT. It translates to CASSPGPRTNEKLFF.

The chain employs TRBV29-1 and TRBJ2-5, with D perhaps given as TRBD1 or TRBD2 (7 bases each). Germline V gene sequence: CDR1 SQVTM, CDR2 ANQGSEA. V gave up 7 bases and J gave up 5 bases, with 20 bases separating them. This CDR3 contains 14 residues. In nucleotides, the CDR3 is TGCAGCGCTGCGGGGGCAGGGGGTAGTGAGACCCAGTACTTC. Protein product: CSAAGAGGSETQYF.

This clone has more than one count but fewer than ten. J is TRBJ1-2 and V is TRBV9; possible D gene TRBD1, 5 bases. The CDR3 contains 13 residues. The germline V gene has CDR1 SGDLS and CDR2 YYNGEE. Trimming removed 3 bases from V and 5 bases from J, with 11 bases in between. The CDR3 nucleotides read TGTGCCAGCAGCGCTGCGGGGGATTATGGCTACACCTTC. Translating it yields CASSAAGDYGYTF.

Regarding this clone: Other DNA sequences in the sample encode the same CDR3. The chain couples TRBV5-1 to TRBJ1-1, with 11 bases aligning to TRBD1. J was trimmed by 4 bases and V by 5 bases; bases with no gene match: 4. This CDR3 is 14 amino acids long. Per germline, CDR1 SGHRS and CDR2 YFSETQ. CDR3 bases: TGCGCCAGCAGTCCCGGGACAGGGGGCACTGAAGCTTTCTTT. Translated, it gives CASSPGTGGTEAFF.

The V gene is TRBV28, the J gene TRBJ1-5; 7 bases match TRBD1. Germline assignment: CDR1 MDHEN and CDR2 SYDVKM. CDR3 length: 13 amino acids. The CDR3 is CASSGGSIQPQHF. CDR3 nucleotide sequence: TGTGCGAGTTCAGGGGGTAGCATCCAGCCCCAGCATTTT.

The V call is TRBV6-1, the J call TRBJ2-3; possible D gene TRBD2, 6 bases. V shed 7 bases and J shed 6 bases, with 14 bases lying between them. Germline lookup yields CDR1 MNHNS and CDR2 SASEGT. This CDR3 is built from 13 residues. CDR3: CASTATRADTQYF. CDR3 nucleotides: TGTGCCAGCACGGCGACTAGGGCTGATACGCAGTATTTT.

The V call is TRBV5-1, the J call TRBJ2-7; TRBD2 agrees at 11 bases. The V segment lost 7 bases and the J segment 6 bases; nucleotides outside the gene matches: 12. In germline, CDR1 is SGHRS, CDR2 YFSETQ. This CDR3 region has 15 residues. For the CDR3, the DNA is TGCGCCAGCGCAACCCAGACACTAGCGGGAGTCGAGCAGTACTTC. It yields the protein CASATQTLAGVEQYF. Variable domain in full (rest from reference TRBV5-1 and TRBJ2-7): KAGVTQTPRYLIKTRGQQVTLSCSPISGHRSVSWYQQTPGQGLQFLFEYFSETQRNKGNFPGRFSGRQFSNSRSEMNVSTLELGDSALYLCASATQTLAGVEQYFGPGTRLTVT.

The rearrangement uses TRBV30 and TRBJ1-1; a possible D gene is TRBD1 (5 bases). V was pared by 2 bases and J by 7 bases, with 23 bases between. There are 16 residues in the CDR3. Germline assignment: CDR1 GTSNPN and CDR2 SVGIG (reference sequence). The CDR3 region is CAWSPWLGVGSGEAFF. The CDR3 DNA sequence: TGTGCCTGGAGTCCCTGGTTGGGGGTTGGAAGCGGTGAAGCTTTCTTT.

The chain carries TRBV19 and TRBJ1-5, with D uncertain. This CDR3 has 14 amino acids. Trimming shortened V by 6 bases and J by 3 bases, and 12 bases separated the two germline ends. Per the germline V gene, CDR1 is LNHDA and CDR2 is SQIVND (reference sequence). The CDR3 region is CASSHYSSNQPQHF. The CDR3 nucleotides read TGTGCCAGTAGCCACTACAGCTCCAATCAGCCCCAGCATTTT. Combining the CDR3 with reference TRBV19 and TRBJ1-5 gives the whole variable domain DGGITQSPKYLFRKEGQNVTLSCEQNLNHDAMYWYRQDPGQGLRLIYYSQIVNDFQKGDIAEGYSVSREKKESFPLTVTSAQKNPTAFYLCASSHYSSNQPQHFGDGTRLSIL.

The chain carries TRBV2 and TRBJ2-1; D remains unclear. The V and J ends lost 0 bases and 8 bases respectively, with 14 bases between them. The CDR3 loop spans 15 amino acids. The germline V gene encodes CDR1 SNHLY and CDR2 FYNNEI. The CDR3 loop is CASSEAPKGGDEQFF. The CDR3 bases are TGTGCCAGCAGTGAAGCGCCCAAGGGCGGCGATGAGCAGTTCTTC.

About this clone itself: This CDR3 is also generated by other DNA sequences in the sample. The chain recombines TRBV5-1 with TRBJ2-5; the D call may be TRBD1 or TRBD2 (6 bases each). With 5 bases removed from V and 1 base from J, the gap between germline ends came to 9 bases. CDR1 is SGHRS and CDR2 is YFSETQ in the germline V gene. The CDR3 extends over 13 amino acids. CDR3 loop: CASSPGAQETQYF. For the CDR3, the DNA is TGCGCCAGCAGTCCGGGGGCCCAAGAGACCCAGTACTTC.

The rearrangement links TRBV28 to TRBJ1-1, with TRBD1 matching 11 bases. Losses at the gene ends were 4 bases for V and 9 bases for J; bases not matched to a gene: 10. This CDR3 contains 15 residues. Germline values: CDR1 MDHEN, CDR2 SYDVKM. CDR3 in DNA: TGTGCCAGCAGTTCGCGGGCCGGGACAGGGGGGAAAGCTTTCTTT. Protein: CASSSRAGTGGKAFF.

The genes are TRBV15 and TRBJ2-7; D is possibly TRBD1 (5 bases). CDR3 length equals 15 residues. V gave up 1 base and J gave up 1 base, with 11 bases separating them. Germline V gene lookup returns CDR1 LNHNV and CDR2 YYDKDF (reference sequence). The chain's CDR3 is CATSRVGRGSYEQYF. The CDR3 DNA sequence: TGTGCCACCAGCAGAGTCGGTAGGGGTTCCTACGAGCAGTACTTC.

The chain links TRBV10-3 to TRBJ2-5; a possible D gene is TRBD1 (6 bases). The CDR3 extends over 13 amino acids. Trimming removed 8 bases at V and 5 bases at J, with 15 bases between. Germline V CDR1 and CDR2: ENHRY, SYGVKD. CDR3 loop: CAIGDTWRETQYF. The CDR3 DNA reads as TGTGCCATCGGGGACACCTGGAGGGAGACCCAGTACTTC.

The chain joins TRBV19 to TRBJ2-6; a weak D match, TRBD1 (6 bases). V was trimmed by 5 bases and J by 0 bases, leaving 11 bases between them. This CDR3 contains 16 residues. The V gene's germline CDR1 is LNHDA and CDR2 SQIVND (reference sequence). The DNA for the CDR3 is TGTGCCAGTAGTCCTACAGGGTACTCTGGGGCCAACGTCCTGACTTTC. Protein sequence: CASSPTGYSGANVLTF.

The rearrangement links TRBV18 to TRBJ2-5; 8 bases align to TRBD2. This CDR3 contains 15 residues. CDR1 and CDR2 from the germline V gene are KGHSH and LQKENI. With 3 bases clipped from V and 4 bases from J, the junction kept 7 bases outside the gene matches. In DNA form, the CDR3 reads TGTGCCAGCTCACCCTACGGGAGGGCCCCAGAGACCCAGTACTTC. Translated: CASSPYGRAPETQYF.

The chain recombines TRBV2 with TRBJ2-3; the D gene is possibly TRBD1 (5 bases). CDR1 is SNHLY and CDR2 is FYNNEI in the germline V gene. Trimming pared 4 bases from V and 4 bases from J, leaving 15 bases between. The CDR3 consists of 15 residues. The CDR3 nucleotides read TGTGCCAGCAGTGTCCAGGGTGAGAGGTCAGATACGCAGTATTTT. Residues: CASSVQGERSDTQYF.

This chain uses TRBV28 with TRBJ2-1; 7 bases are shared with TRBD1. CDR1 and CDR2 (germline): MDHEN, SYDVKM. The CDR3 loop spans 17 amino acids. The trim removed 6 bases at V and 0 bases at J, leaving 11 bases unmatched. The CDR3 DNA reads TGTGCCAGCAGCACGAACCCGGGACAGAGCTCCTACAATGAGCAGTTCTTC. Amino acids: CASSTNPGQSSYNEQFF.

This clone was observed once. The rearrangement joins TRBV9 to TRBJ2-2; TRBD1 or TRBD2 may be the D gene (7 bases each). The CDR3 sequence is 16 residues long. Germline V gene data show CDR1 as SGDLS and CDR2 as YYNGEE. V was trimmed by 3 bases and J by 5 bases, leaving 17 bases between them. CDR3 in DNA: TGTGCCAGCAGCGCTCGACAGGGAGGGTTAACCGGGGAGCTGTTTTTT. Encoded protein: CASSARQGGLTGELFF.

The CDR3 loop is CASSAGGSGEKLFF. The CDR3 nucleotides read TGTGCCAGCAGCGCAGGGGGCTCTGGTGAAAAACTGTTTTTT. The V gene is TRBV6-5, the J gene TRBJ1-4, with TRBD1 identical over 8 bases. This CDR3 is built from 14 residues. The junction had 7 bases not matched to a gene; V was cut back by 6 bases and J by 7 bases. Germline V lookup: CDR1 MNHEY, CDR2 SVGAGI.

The CDR3 DNA reads TGCGCCAGCAGTCACGGACAGGGGGCTGGCGAGCAGTACTTC. Encoded protein: CASSHGQGAGEQYF. The V gene is TRBV5-1, the J gene TRBJ2-7; 11 bases are a match to TRBD1. From germline, CDR1 is SGHRS and CDR2 YFSETQ. With V trimmed by 5 bases and J by 6 bases, 7 bases remained unmatched. The CDR3 covers 14 residues.

J is TRBJ2-1 and V is TRBV7-9; 14 bases line up with TRBD2. Trimming removed 5 bases from V and 14 bases from J; junction bases left unmatched: 11. Germline CDR1 and CDR2: SEHNR and FQNEAQ (reference sequence). The CDR3 sequence is 15 residues long. This CDR3 is CASSPSGTSGSHEFF. DNA for the CDR3: TGTGCCAGCAGCCCCTCCGGGACTAGCGGGAGTCATGAGTTCTTC.

The rearrangement uses TRBV7-3 and TRBJ1-6; D gene ambiguous. This CDR3 is built from 16 residues. Germline V lookup: CDR1 SGHTA, CDR2 FQGTGA. The V gene lost 2 bases and the J gene lost 5 bases, with 13 bases spanning the gap. The CDR3, as DNA: TGTGCCAGCAGCTTACACGGGCAGGCGAATAATTCACCCCTCCACTTT. Its translation is CASSLHGQANNSPLHF.

This clone was detected a few times. The chain links TRBV6-5 to TRBJ1-1; 7 nucleotides agree with TRBD1. The CDR3 is made up of 11 amino acids. Germline V gene lookup returns CDR1 MNHEY and CDR2 SVGAGI. J lost 11 bases, V lost 4 bases, and 4 bases had no gene match. CDR3 protein: CASSSGGRAFF. The CDR3 nucleotides are TGTGCCAGCAGTTCAGGGGGGCGTGCTTTCTTT.

This rearrangement joins TRBV5-1 to TRBJ2-3; 10 nucleotides line up with TRBD2. Trimming at V came to 4 bases and at J to 1 base, leaving 18 bases not matched to a gene. This CDR3 contains 20 residues. Germline V gives CDR1 SGHRS, CDR2 YFSETQ. CDR3 sequence: CASSLGINQGLAGGTDTQYF. In DNA form, the CDR3 reads TGCGCCAGCAGCCTCGGCATCAATCAGGGTCTAGCGGGAGGCACAGATACGCAGTATTTT.

The genes are TRBV7-6 and TRBJ2-6; no firm D call. Germline V CDR1 and CDR2: SGHVS, FNYEAQ. This CDR3 has 17 amino acids. Trimming removed 5 bases at V and 3 bases at J, with 17 bases between. The CDR3 protein is CASSPTIGRYGANVLTF. CDR3 sequence (DNA): TGTGCCAGCAGCCCAACCATAGGCCGGTATGGGGCCAACGTCCTGACTTTC. Full variable domain (remainder filled in from reference TRBV7-6 and TRBJ2-6): GAGVSQSPRYKVTKRGQDVALRCDPISGHVSLYWYRQALGQGPEFLTYFNYEAQQDKSGLPNDRFSAERPEGSISTLTIQRTEQRDSAMYRCASSPTIGRYGANVLTFGAGSRLTVL.

This rearrangement joins TRBV7-9 to TRBJ1-1, with no clear D. The CDR3 consists of 14 residues. The germline V gene encodes CDR1 SEHNR and CDR2 FQNEAQ (reference sequence). Trimming took off 5 bases at V and 2 bases at J, with 12 bases between the two ends. Here the CDR3 reads CASSPGSSNTEAFF. The DNA of the CDR3 is TGTGCCAGCAGCCCGGGGAGCAGCAACACTGAAGCTTTCTTT. Based on the CDR3 plus reference TRBV7-9 and TRBJ1-1, the full variable domain is DTGVSQNPRHKITKRGQNVTFRCDPISEHNRLYWYRQTLGQGPEFLTYFQNEAQLEKSRLLSDRFSAERPKGSFSTLEIQRTEQGDSAMYLCASSPGSSNTEAFFGQGTRLTVV.

This chain joins TRBV2 and TRBJ2-2; D not certain. This CDR3 spans 11 amino acids. With 8 bases removed from V and 2 bases from J, the gap between germline ends came to 3 bases. Germline V CDR1 and CDR2: SNHLY, FYNNEI. The CDR3 spells CASQNTGELFF. The CDR3 nucleotides are TGTGCCAGCCAAAACACCGGGGAGCTGTTTTTT. Looking up the rest from reference TRBV2 and TRBJ2-2 gives the full variable domain: EPEVTQTPSHQVTQMGQEVILRCVPISNHLYFYWYRQILGQKVEFLVSFYNNEISEKSEIFDDQFSVERPDGSNFTLKIRSTKLEDSAMYFCASQNTGELFFGEGSRLTVL.

V usage is TRBV28 and J usage is TRBJ1-5; no definite D call. Germline V gives CDR1 MDHEN, CDR2 SYDVKM. V was clipped by 2 bases and J by 5 bases, with 13 bases between them. The CDR3 runs 15 residues. CDR3 sequence reads: CASSLITPADQPQHF. CDR3 DNA: TGTGCCAGCAGTTTAATCACGCCCGCTGATCAGCCCCAGCATTTT.